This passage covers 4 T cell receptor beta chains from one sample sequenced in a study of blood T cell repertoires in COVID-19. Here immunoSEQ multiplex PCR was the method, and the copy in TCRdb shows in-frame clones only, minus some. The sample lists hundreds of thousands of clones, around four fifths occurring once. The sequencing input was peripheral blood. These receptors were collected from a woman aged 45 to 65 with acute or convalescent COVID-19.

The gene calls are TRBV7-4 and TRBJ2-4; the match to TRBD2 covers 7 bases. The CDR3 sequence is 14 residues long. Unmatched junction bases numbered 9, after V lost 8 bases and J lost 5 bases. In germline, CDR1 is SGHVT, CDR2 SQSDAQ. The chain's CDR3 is CASRMRGSENIQYF. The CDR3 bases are TGTGCCAGCCGAATGCGGGGGTCGGAAAACATTCAGTACTTC. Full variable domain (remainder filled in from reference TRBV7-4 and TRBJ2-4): GAGVSQSPRYKVAKRGRDVALRCDSISGHVTLYWYRQTLGQGSEVLTYSQSDAQRDKSGRPSGRFSAERPERSVSTLKIQRTEQGDSAVYLCASRMRGSENIQYFGAGTRLSVL.

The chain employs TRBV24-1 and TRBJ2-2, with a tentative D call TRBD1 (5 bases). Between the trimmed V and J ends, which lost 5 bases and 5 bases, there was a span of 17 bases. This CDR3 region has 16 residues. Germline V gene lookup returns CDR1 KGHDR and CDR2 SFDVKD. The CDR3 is CATSGWGRDGTGELFF. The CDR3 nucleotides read TGTGCCACCAGTGGGTGGGGCCGAGATGGGACCGGGGAGCTGTTTTTT.

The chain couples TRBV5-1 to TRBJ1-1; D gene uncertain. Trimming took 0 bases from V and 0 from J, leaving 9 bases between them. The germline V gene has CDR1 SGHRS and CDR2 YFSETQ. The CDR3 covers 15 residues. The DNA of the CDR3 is TGCGCCAGCAGCTTGGCCGGGAATTTGAACACTGAAGCTTTCTTT. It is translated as CASSLAGNLNTEAFF. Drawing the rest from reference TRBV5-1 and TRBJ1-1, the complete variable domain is KAGVTQTPRYLIKTRGQQVTLSCSPISGHRSVSWYQQTPGQGLQFLFEYFSETQRNKGNFPGRFSGRQFSNSRSEMNVSTLELGDSALYLCASSLAGNLNTEAFFGQGTRLTVV.

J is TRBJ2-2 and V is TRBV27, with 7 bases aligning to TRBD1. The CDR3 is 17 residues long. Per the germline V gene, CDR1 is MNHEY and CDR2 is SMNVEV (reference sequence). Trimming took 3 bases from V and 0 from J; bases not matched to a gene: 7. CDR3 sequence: CASSFYTGTANTGELFF. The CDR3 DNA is TGTGCCAGCAGTTTCTATACCGGGACAGCGAACACCGGGGAGCTGTTTTTT.